This T cell receptor beta chain was obtained from a study of T cell responses to AZD1222 COVID-19 vaccine (dated by TCRdb to about 2021). At the level of the whole study: AZD1222 recipients whose second dose came at about 4 weeks and those whose second dose came at about 12 weeks were combined into one group, since spike-specific TCR depth and breadth did not differ between the two schedules. TCR sequencing was performed for roughly 250 trial participants, of whom about 210 were given two doses of AZD1222 and around 25 were given two doses of MenACWY control vaccine. Enrollment into the trials was organized by age into subgroups of 18-55, 56-69 and 70-plus years, and those subgroups contained about 150, 27 and 61 TCR-sequenced participants, respectively.

The study at large found these results: After two AZD1222 doses, both the breadth and the depth of spike-specific TCRs were significantly higher than at day 0 and than in MenACWY recipients. CD4 TCRs associated with the vaccine covered the entire spike protein, and the dominant responses were in regions 160-218 and 743-854. No day 14 peak-response samples were available, so repertoires were characterized only after the peak T cell response. Reportedly, almost half of the unique spike-specific TCRs recognized epitopes lying outside the regions that are mutated in the B.1.351 and B.1.1.7 variants. Conclusions about previously exposed vaccinees were limited because only six AZD1222 recipients were SARS-CoV-2 seropositive at baseline. In the small 56-69-year group, the increase in depth fell short of significance, most likely because of low power. Participants were mostly white British, with more females than males. The authors suggested clonal diversity may have been underestimated.

The CDR3 regions of human TCRbeta chains were subjected to immunosequencing. The source study handled its data this way. TCRs in the repertoires were compared against a reference library of SARS-CoV-2-specific TCRs that had been generated with the MIRA antigen-specificity platform. Breadth meant the fraction of unique TCRs that were SARS-CoV-2-associated, whereas depth meant the fraction of total T cells that were SARS-CoV-2-associated. Using the MIRA data, each spike-specific TCR was mapped to the spike region that the TCR reacts to and placed in a CD4 or CD8 class. Log10-transformed breadth and depth values were compared by one-way ANOVA with Sidak's multiple comparisons tests. TCRdb re-hosts the immuneACCESS table, in-frame sequences only. Its copies lack some clones; in the studies checked, an unresolved V gene accounts for under half of them, and the cause for the rest is not known. The V and J calls and clone size come from that table; D and trimming were worked out from the DNA. This sample has fewer than 120,000 clones in its table, and about nine tenths of those were observed once. 1.6% of the sample belongs to the ten largest clones.

Worth noting for this clone: Its antigen remains undetermined. Per-nucleotide qualities are absent, and no much larger clonotype sits a single base away.

In light of the paper, this sample's time point label describes: baseline before first vaccination. Vaccinee samples came from UK trials COV001 and COV002, including a single-blind randomized controlled phase 2/3 trial of AZD1222 (ChAdOx1 nCoV-19) in healthy adults. For TCRbeta chain sequencing, PBMC samples from trial participants were taken at day 0 and at day 28 after the second dose. The sample was peripheral blood, taken on day 0 of AZD1222 vaccination. The sequence was collected from an adult in good health.

The DNA reads as follows: TGTGCCAGCAGTAGGAAAAACTACGAGCAGTACTTC. This encodes CASSRKNYEQYF. The chain links TRBV2 with TRBJ2-7, with the D gene not confidently named. CDR1 and CDR2, looked up from the germline V gene, are SNHLY and FYNNEI. V is clipped by 5 bases and J by 3 bases, and the sequence between their germline boundaries is 8 bases long. Counted from cysteine to phenylalanine, this CDR3 has 12 amino acids. The sequence is cut down to CDR3 DNA, 36 bases in frame from base 1.